One sample yielded the 15 T cell receptor beta chains listed below, sequenced in a study of cytomegalovirus exposure and HLA in healthy donors. The PCR employed 60 Vbeta primers together with 13 Jbeta primers. Repertoires were generated with immunoSEQ multiplex PCR, while TCRdb's copy carries only in-frame clones and drops some. Of roughly 140,000 clones listed, almost 85% are singletons. Sequencing was carried out using PBMCs. These receptors all stem from a man aged 25-45 years in good health and CMV-seropositive.

The chain has TRBV5-1 and TRBJ2-1; D remains unclear. V was pared by 2 bases and J by 7 bases, with 19 bases between. CDR1 is SGHRS, CDR2 YFSETQ, per germline. This CDR3 has 16 amino acids. The CDR3, as DNA: TGCGCCAGCAGCTTAAGCGCCCTTGGAGTGGGTAATGAGCAGTTCTTC. This gives the protein CASSLSALGVGNEQFF.

The V call is TRBV10-2, the J call TRBJ1-6; 11 nucleotides line up with TRBD1. This CDR3 has 20 residues. CDR1 is WSHSY, CDR2 SAAADI, per germline. V gave up 5 bases and J gave up 7 bases; unmatched junction bases: 19. CDR3 in amino acids: CASSHPEARTGGAWNSPLHF. The CDR3 nucleotides are TGCGCCAGCAGTCACCCCGAAGCCAGGACAGGGGGCGCCTGGAATTCACCCCTCCACTTT.

The rearrangement links TRBV23-1 to TRBJ2-1; D remains ambiguous. TRBV23-1 is noted as an ORF with a role that remains uncertain. The CDR3 runs to 14 residues. V lost 0 bases to trimming and J lost 6 bases, with 9 bases between them. This CDR3 is CASSQSNSRNEQFF. CDR3 DNA sequence: TGCGCCAGCAGTCAATCTAACAGCCGCAATGAGCAGTTCTTC.

This sequence joins TRBV4-3 and TRBJ2-7; 11 bases are shared with TRBD2. Per germline, CDR1 LGHNA and CDR2 YSLEER. Trimming took 0 bases from V and 1 from J; bases not matched to a gene: 8. The CDR3 covers 18 residues. CDR3 nucleotide sequence: TGCGCCAGCAGCCAAGAACCTATAGCGGGGGGGTTTTCCTACGAGCAGTACTTC. This encodes CASSQEPIAGGFSYEQYF.

The V and J genes are TRBV28 and TRBJ2-5, with D tentatively TRBD1 (6 bases). V was trimmed by 7 bases and J by 4 bases, leaving 31 bases between them. The length of the CDR3 is 19 residues. The germline CDR1 and CDR2 sequences are MDHEN and SYDVKM. The CDR3 DNA reads as TGTGCCAGCACCGTTAACCCGGAAAACAGGGTACTGGGGGCAGAGACCCAGTACTTC. Translating gives CASTVNPENRVLGAETQYF.

This clone was seen more than once but under ten times. The chain links TRBV6-5 to TRBJ2-2; tentative D call: TRBD2 (5 bases). CDR1 MNHEY and CDR2 SVGAGI come from the germline V gene. V lost 8 bases and J lost 8, with 12 bases in between. The CDR3 covers 12 residues. The CDR3 DNA sequence: TGTGCCAGCCGAACTAGTTTGGGGGAGCTGTTTTTT. It is translated as CASRTSLGELFF.

The rearrangement joins TRBV5-5 to TRBJ2-7, with TRBD1 matching 7 bases. The CDR3 is 14 amino acids. Germline trimming cut 3 bases from V and 5 bases from J; bases unmatched to any gene: 8. Germline CDR1 SGHKS, CDR2 YYEKEE (reference sequence). CDR3 sequence (DNA): TGTGCCAGCAGCTCCTTAGGGACAGAGAACGAGCAGTACTTC. The encoded protein is CASSSLGTENEQYF.

This sequence joins TRBV7-2 and TRBJ1-2, with D possibly being TRBD1 (6 bases). The V end lost 1 base, the J end lost 0 bases, and 9 bases lay between the germline ends. This CDR3 spans 15 amino acids. CDR1 is SGHTA and CDR2 is FQGNSA in the germline V gene. This CDR3 is CASSLDRAPNYGYTF. CDR3 nucleotide sequence: TGTGCCAGCAGCTTAGACAGGGCACCTAACTATGGCTACACCTTC.

This clone has only one observation. The V call is TRBV5-6, the J call TRBJ1-1; no firm D call. The CDR3 has 13 amino acids. The V gene lost 2 bases and the J gene lost 1 base, with 6 bases spanning the gap. Germline V gene sequence: CDR1 SGHDT, CDR2 YYEEEE. The CDR3 bases are TGTGCCAGCAGCTTAAGCTGGAACACTGAAGCTTTCTTT. It codes for CASSLSWNTEAFF.

CDR3 loop: CATSRGSNEKLFF. The DNA for the CDR3 is TGTGCCACCAGCAGAGGTAGTAACGAAAAACTGTTTTTT. This chain connects TRBV15 to TRBJ1-4; D is uncertain. CDR1 LNHNV and CDR2 YYDKDF come from the germline V gene (reference sequence). V lost 1 base and J lost 8, with 8 bases in between. This CDR3 spans 13 amino acids.

The chain combines TRBV19 with TRBJ1-1; D is unresolved. With 4 bases removed from V and 3 bases from J, the gap between germline ends came to 9 bases. In germline, CDR1 is LNHDA, CDR2 SQIVND (reference sequence). The CDR3 contains 13 residues. This CDR3 is CASSTVEDTEAFF. The DNA of the CDR3 is TGTGCCAGTAGTACCGTCGAGGACACTGAAGCTTTCTTT.

About this clone: Relative to the germline gene, one junction end is altered; a read error may explain this. This chain connects TRBV5-1 to TRBJ2-4; 7 bases match TRBD2. The CDR3 consists of 13 residues. Germline V gene lookup returns CDR1 SGHRS and CDR2 YFSETQ. The CDR3 DNA is TGCGCCAGCAGCTCGAGCGGGGAAAACAGTCAGTACTTC. This gives the protein CASSSSGENSQYF.

The J gene is TRBJ1-2, the V gene TRBV5-1; a possible D gene is TRBD1 (5 bases). The germline CDR1 and CDR2 sequences are SGHRS and YFSETQ. V was pared by 3 bases and J by 4 bases, with 13 bases between. CDR3 length equals 14 residues. As DNA, the CDR3 is TGCGCCAGCAGCTCAGGAGGGGCCGGCTATGGCTACACCTTC. Translated, it gives CASSSGGAGYGYTF.

The V gene is TRBV11-2, the J gene TRBJ1-2; D is unresolved. Germline assignment: CDR1 SGHAT and CDR2 FQNNGV. Trimming took 3 bases from V and 12 from J, leaving 14 bases between them. The CDR3 has 12 residues. The CDR3 DNA reads as TGTGCCAGCAGCTTTTCAGGTTTCCCAGACACCTTC. Protein sequence: CASSFSGFPDTF.

The chain combines TRBV6-4 with TRBJ2-3; 10 nucleotides agree with TRBD2. CDR1 is MRHNA and CDR2 is SNTAGT in the germline V gene. V lost 3 bases to trimming and J lost 2 bases; unmatched junction nucleotides: 5. This CDR3 region has 16 residues. The CDR3 loop is CASSEWTSGNTDTQYF. CDR3 DNA sequence: TGTGCCAGCAGTGAATGGACTAGCGGAAACACAGATACGCAGTATTTT.